The 18 T cell receptor beta chains in this list originate from one sample, sequenced in a study of blood T cell repertoires in COVID-19 (dated by TCRdb to 2019 to 2021). Preparation of the library involved the immunoSEQ multiplex PCR assay. TCRdb took this table from immuneACCESS and kept in-frame rearrangements with V and J called. Such tables lack part of the clones; where checked against another copy, unresolved V genes explain under half of the gap, and the rest is unexplained. The sample records 350,000 to 400,000 clones, roughly 87% of which are singletons. The ten largest clones take up roughly 3% of the sample. The source material was PBMCs or T cells enriched from blood (not recorded which). The origin of the receptors is a woman aged 30 to 39 who had recovered from COVID-19.

The chain carries TRBV6-5 and TRBJ1-1, with D perhaps TRBD1 (5 bases). The length of the CDR3 is 11 residues. V was shortened by 8 bases and J by 6 bases, with 10 bases between the two germline ends. Germline values: CDR1 MNHEY, CDR2 SVGAGI. CDR3 region: CASGTGPEAFF. The CDR3 DNA reads TGTGCCAGCGGCACAGGTCCTGAAGCTTTCTTT.

This clone showed up just a few times. The chain links TRBV5-1 to TRBJ2-1, with TRBD2 as a possible D gene (6 bases). The germline CDR1 and CDR2 sequences are SGHRS and YFSETQ. Between the trimmed V and J ends, which lost 0 bases and 7 bases, there was a span of 14 bases. This CDR3 region has 15 residues. The CDR3 nucleotides are TGCGCCAGCAGCTTGGGCCAGGGACTTTTGAATGAGCAGTTCTTC. This sequence encodes CASSLGQGLLNEQFF.

The V and J genes are TRBV5-1 and TRBJ1-1; 9 bases agree with TRBD1. The CDR3 loop spans 14 amino acids. CDR1 and CDR2 from the germline V gene are SGHRS and YFSETQ. V lost 5 bases, J lost 8 bases, and 10 bases stayed unmatched. CDR3 in DNA: TGCGCCAGCAGTCAGGGACAGGGTCTATCGGAAGCTTTCTTT. Translated, it gives CASSQGQGLSEAFF.

V usage is TRBV10-1 and J usage is TRBJ2-5; D gene unclear. With 3 bases removed from V and 2 bases from J, the gap between germline ends came to 10 bases. The CDR3 consists of 14 residues. Germline V gene sequence: CDR1 WNHNN, CDR2 SYGVQD (reference sequence). The CDR3 loop is CASSDAAEQETQYF. The CDR3 DNA reads TGCGCCAGCAGTGATGCGGCTGAACAAGAGACCCAGTACTTC.

V is TRBV28 and J is TRBJ1-1, with a tentative D call TRBD1 (6 bases). CDR1 and CDR2 from the germline V gene are MDHEN and SYDVKM. The CDR3 sequence is 15 residues long. V was shortened by 7 bases and J by 1 base, with 16 bases between the two germline ends. The DNA for the CDR3 is TGTGCCAGCACCTCGCACAGGGTCGGGAACACTGAAGCTTTCTTT. It translates to CASTSHRVGNTEAFF.

The chain has TRBV9 and TRBJ1-6; tentative D call: TRBD1 (5 bases). Between the trimmed V and J ends, which lost 2 bases and 0 bases, there was a span of 15 bases. Germline CDR1 is SGDLS and CDR2 is YYNGEE. The CDR3 consists of 18 residues. CDR3 nucleotide sequence: TGTGCCAGCAGCGTCGGGACTTACACGAGCTCCTATAATTCACCCCTCCACTTT. Amino acids: CASSVGTYTSSYNSPLHF.

The gene calls are TRBV5-6 and TRBJ2-2; D is undetermined. CDR1 and CDR2 from the germline V gene are SGHDT and YYEEEE. This CDR3 contains 13 residues. The germline V and J ends were trimmed by 5 bases and 1 base, with 6 bases remaining between them. The chain's CDR3 is CASRLGNTGELFF. The CDR3 DNA sequence: TGTGCCAGCAGGCTCGGGAACACCGGGGAGCTGTTTTTT. The full variable domain, its missing parts supplied by reference TRBV5-6 and TRBJ2-2, is DAGVTQSPTHLIKTRGQQVTLRCSPKSGHDTVSWYQQALGQGPQFIFQYYEEEERQRGNFPDRFSGHQFPNYSSELNVNALLLGDSALYLCASRLGNTGELFFGEGSRLTVL.

The chain uses TRBV28 and TRBJ1-2, with D possibly matching TRBD1 (5 bases). Trimming stripped 5 bases from V and 4 bases from J, with 8 bases between. The CDR3 loop spans 12 amino acids. Per germline, CDR1 MDHEN and CDR2 SYDVKM. Written as DNA, the CDR3 is TGTGCCAGCAGTGCCAGGGTCTATGGCTACACCTTC. Translating gives CASSARVYGYTF.

V gene TRBV27 combines with J gene TRBJ1-2, with 8 positions matching TRBD1. Germline V gives CDR1 MNHEY, CDR2 SMNVEV (reference sequence). The V gene end was trimmed by 3 bases and the J gene end by 8 bases; junction bases not matched to a gene: 5. This CDR3 comprises 13 residues. The CDR3 here is CASSFQGAGGYTF. The CDR3 DNA sequence: TGTGCCAGCAGTTTTCAGGGGGCAGGGGGCTACACCTTC.

The V gene is TRBV20-1, the J gene TRBJ1-2; a weak D match, TRBD1 (5 bases). Trimming removed 5 bases from V and 7 bases from J, with 11 bases in between. The CDR3 sequence is 11 residues long. Looked up from germline, CDR1 is DFQATT and CDR2 is SNEGSKA (reference sequence). The CDR3 DNA follows: TGCAGTGCTCAGGGTAGGGTTGGCTACACCTTC. Encoded protein: CSAQGRVGYTF.

The chain employs TRBV10-3 and TRBJ2-5; D is unclear. This CDR3 has 14 residues. Germline V lookup: CDR1 ENHRY, CDR2 SYGVKD. Between the trimmed V and J ends, which lost 3 bases and 5 bases, there was a span of 13 bases. Written as DNA, the CDR3 is TGTGCCATCAGTGACCCGACTCCTCGGGAGACCCAGTACTTC. Translated, it gives CAISDPTPRETQYF.

The V and J genes are TRBV5-1 and TRBJ1-5, with D perhaps TRBD1 (6 bases). Trimming shortened V by 2 bases and J by 0 bases, and 9 bases separated the two germline ends. The CDR3 spans 15 residues. CDR1 and CDR2 (germline): SGHRS, YFSETQ. This chain's CDR3 is CASSFGTSSNQPQHF. CDR3 nucleotides: TGCGCCAGCAGCTTTGGGACATCTAGCAATCAGCCCCAGCATTTT.

The chain uses TRBV3-1 (or the pseudogene TRBV3-2) and TRBJ1-3; 8 bases fit TRBD1. The trim removed 1 base at V and 1 base at J, leaving 9 bases unmatched. Germline-derived CDR1 and CDR2 are LGHDT and YNNKEL (reference sequence). CDR3 size: 18 residues. Here the CDR3 reads CASSQGPAGGASGNTIYF. The CDR3 nucleotides read TGTGCCAGCAGCCAAGGCCCAGCAGGGGGCGCGTCTGGAAACACCATATATTTT.

The gene calls are TRBV12-3 or TRBV12-4 and TRBJ2-7; D might be TRBD1 (6 bases). Trimming removed 3 bases at V and 7 bases at J, with 7 bases between. This CDR3 region has 11 residues. The DNA for the CDR3 is TGTGCCAGCAGTTTTGGACAGGAGCAGTACTTC. Protein product: CASSFGQEQYF.

This clone was seen at least ten times. The V and J genes are TRBV20-1 and TRBJ1-2, with 8 bases lining up with TRBD1. The junction had 6 bases not matched to a gene; V was cut back by 4 bases and J by 5 bases. The CDR3 extends over 13 amino acids. CDR1 and CDR2 (germline): DFQATT, SNEGSKA (reference sequence). The chain's CDR3 is CSAIEGTGYGYTF. The CDR3 bases are TGCAGTGCTATTGAAGGGACAGGATATGGCTACACCTTC.

The chain couples TRBV7-2 to TRBJ2-1; D may be TRBD2 (5 bases). The CDR3 extends over 16 amino acids. Germline CDR1 and CDR2: SGHTA and FQGNSA. Trimming took 1 base from V and 4 from J, leaving 14 bases between them. The CDR3 region has the DNA TGTGCCAGCAGCTTAGTCTTCAGCGGCGGATACAATGAGCAGTTCTTC. It specifies CASSLVFSGGYNEQFF.

The chain is built from TRBV7-9 and TRBJ2-3; TRBD2 matches at 11 bases. Germline V gene sequence: CDR1 SEHNR, CDR2 FQNEAQ (reference sequence). The trim removed 1 base at V and 2 bases at J, leaving 2 bases unmatched. The CDR3 consists of 16 residues. In DNA, the CDR3 is TGTGCCAGCAGCTTAGGACTAGCGGGGCACACAGATACGCAGTATTTT. Translating gives CASSLGLAGHTDTQYF.

The rearrangement links TRBV7-9 to TRBJ1-1, with TRBD1 identical over 8 bases. From germline, CDR1 is SEHNR and CDR2 FQNEAQ (reference sequence). CDR3 length: 16 residues. J gave up 4 bases and V 3 bases, and 10 bases lay outside the gene matches. In DNA, the CDR3 is TGTGCCAGCAGCTTTCAACCGGACAGGGACGGCACTGAAGCTTTCTTT. This codes for CASSFQPDRDGTEAFF.